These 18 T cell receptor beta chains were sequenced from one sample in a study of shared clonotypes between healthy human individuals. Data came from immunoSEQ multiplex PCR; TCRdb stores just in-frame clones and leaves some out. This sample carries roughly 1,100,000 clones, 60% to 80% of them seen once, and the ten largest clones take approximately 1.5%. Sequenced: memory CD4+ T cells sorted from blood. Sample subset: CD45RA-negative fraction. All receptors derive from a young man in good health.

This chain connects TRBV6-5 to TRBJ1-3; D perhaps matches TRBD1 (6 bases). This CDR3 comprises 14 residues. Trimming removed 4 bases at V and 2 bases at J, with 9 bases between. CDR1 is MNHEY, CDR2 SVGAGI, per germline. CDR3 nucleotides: TGTGCCAGCAGTTTGGGGGCAACTGGAAACACCATATATTTT. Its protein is CASSLGATGNTIYF.

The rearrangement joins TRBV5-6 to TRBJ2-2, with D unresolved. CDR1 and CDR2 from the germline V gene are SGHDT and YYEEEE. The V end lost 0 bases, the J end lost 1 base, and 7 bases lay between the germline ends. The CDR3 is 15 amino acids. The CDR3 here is CASSLETRNTGELFF. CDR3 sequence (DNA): TGTGCCAGCAGCTTGGAAACCCGGAACACCGGGGAGCTGTTTTTT.

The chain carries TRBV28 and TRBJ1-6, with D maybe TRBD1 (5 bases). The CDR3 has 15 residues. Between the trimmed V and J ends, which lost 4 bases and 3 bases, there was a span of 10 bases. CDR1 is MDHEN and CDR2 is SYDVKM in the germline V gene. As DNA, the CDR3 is TGTGCCAGCAGTTCCAGGGAAGTCTATAATTCACCCCTCCACTTT. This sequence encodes CASSSREVYNSPLHF.

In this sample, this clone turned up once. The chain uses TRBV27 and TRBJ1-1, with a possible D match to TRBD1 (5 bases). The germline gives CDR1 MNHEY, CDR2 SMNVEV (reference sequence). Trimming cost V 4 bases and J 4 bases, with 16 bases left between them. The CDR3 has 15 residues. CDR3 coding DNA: TGTGCCAGCAGTTCCCATGGGGCAGGGTCCACTGAAGCTTTCTTT. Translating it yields CASSSHGAGSTEAFF.

The CDR3 nucleotides read TGTGCCAGCAGCGTAGGACTAGCGGGGCTAGGAACCGAGACCCAGTACTTC. Translated, it gives CASSVGLAGLGTETQYF. This chain links TRBV9 with TRBJ2-5; 11 bases agree with TRBD2. Germline CDR1 SGDLS, CDR2 YYNGEE. CDR3 length: 17 residues. The J segment lost 5 bases and the V segment lost 0 bases, leaving 9 bases of the junction unmatched.

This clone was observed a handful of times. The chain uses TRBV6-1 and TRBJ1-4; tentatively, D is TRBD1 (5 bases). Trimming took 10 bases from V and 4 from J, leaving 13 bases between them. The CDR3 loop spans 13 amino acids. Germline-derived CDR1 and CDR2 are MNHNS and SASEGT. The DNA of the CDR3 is TGTGCCACCGGGTCGCAGGGTAATGAAAAACTGTTTTTT. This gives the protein CATGSQGNEKLFF.

The CDR3 sequence is CASSPVGDFYNEQFF. DNA for the CDR3: TGCGCCAGCAGCCCTGTTGGGGACTTTTACAATGAGCAGTTCTTC. The V call is TRBV5-1, the J call TRBJ2-1, with D possibly TRBD2 on 6 matching bases. Trimming shortened V by 4 bases and J by 4 bases, and 15 bases separated the two germline ends. The CDR3 covers 15 residues. Germline values: CDR1 SGHRS, CDR2 YFSETQ.

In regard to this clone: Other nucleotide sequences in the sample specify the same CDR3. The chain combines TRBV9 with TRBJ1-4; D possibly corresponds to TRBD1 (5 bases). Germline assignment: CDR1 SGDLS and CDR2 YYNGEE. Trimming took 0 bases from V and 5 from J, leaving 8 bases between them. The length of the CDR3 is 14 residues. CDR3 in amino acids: CASSVAGPNEKLFF. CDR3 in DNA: TGTGCCAGCAGCGTAGCAGGGCCGAATGAAAAACTGTTTTTT.

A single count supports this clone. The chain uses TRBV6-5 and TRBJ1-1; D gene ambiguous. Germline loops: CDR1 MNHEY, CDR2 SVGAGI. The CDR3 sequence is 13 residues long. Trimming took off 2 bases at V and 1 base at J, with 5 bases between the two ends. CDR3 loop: CASSYNKNTEAFF. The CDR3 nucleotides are TGTGCCAGCAGTTACAACAAGAACACTGAAGCTTTCTTT.

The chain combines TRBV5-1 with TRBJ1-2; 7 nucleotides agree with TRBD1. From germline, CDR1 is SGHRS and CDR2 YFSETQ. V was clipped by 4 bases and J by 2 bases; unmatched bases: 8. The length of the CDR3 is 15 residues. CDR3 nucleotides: TGCGCCAGCAGCGCAGGCACAGGGGTGAACTATGGCTACACCTTC. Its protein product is CASSAGTGVNYGYTF.

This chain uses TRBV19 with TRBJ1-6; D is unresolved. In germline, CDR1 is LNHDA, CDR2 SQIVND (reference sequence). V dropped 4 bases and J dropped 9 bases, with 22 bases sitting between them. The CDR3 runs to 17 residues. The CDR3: CASSKRRMGLFSSPLHF. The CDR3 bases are TGTGCCAGTAGTAAACGACGGATGGGCCTATTCAGTTCACCCCTCCACTTT.

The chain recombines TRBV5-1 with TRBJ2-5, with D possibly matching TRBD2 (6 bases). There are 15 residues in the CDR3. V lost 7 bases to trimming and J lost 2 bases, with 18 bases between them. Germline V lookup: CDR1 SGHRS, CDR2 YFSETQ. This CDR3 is CASQKASGQQETQYF. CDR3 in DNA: TGCGCCAGCCAGAAGGCCAGCGGGCAACAAGAGACCCAGTACTTC.

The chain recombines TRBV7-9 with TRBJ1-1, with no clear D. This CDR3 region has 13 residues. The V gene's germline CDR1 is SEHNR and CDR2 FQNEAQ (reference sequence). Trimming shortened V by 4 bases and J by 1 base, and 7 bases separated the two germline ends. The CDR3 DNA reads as TGTGCCAGCAGCTCTCTTAAGAACACTGAAGCTTTCTTT. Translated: CASSSLKNTEAFF.

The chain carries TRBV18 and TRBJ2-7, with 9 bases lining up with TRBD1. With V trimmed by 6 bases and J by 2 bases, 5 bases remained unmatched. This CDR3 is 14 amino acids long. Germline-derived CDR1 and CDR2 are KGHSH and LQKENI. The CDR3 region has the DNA TGTGCCAGCTCGCGGGACAGGGACCCCTACGAGCAGTACTTC. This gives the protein CASSRDRDPYEQYF.

This chain's CDR3 is CAWSTSGGDTQYF. CDR3 nucleotide sequence: TGTGCCTGGTCGACTAGCGGGGGAGATACGCAGTATTTT. The J gene is TRBJ2-3, the V gene TRBV30; 12 bases map to TRBD2. The CDR3 runs to 13 residues. Germline loops: CDR1 GTSNPN, CDR2 SVGIG (reference sequence). The J segment lost 5 bases and the V segment lost 5 bases, leaving 2 bases of the junction unmatched. The whole variable domain, filled in from reference TRBV30 and TRBJ2-3, reads SQTIHQWPATLVQPVGSPLSLECTVEGTSNPNLYWYRQAAGRGLQLLFYSVGIGQISSEVPQNLSASRPQDRQFILSSKKLLLSDSGFYLCAWSTSGGDTQYFGPGTRLTVL.

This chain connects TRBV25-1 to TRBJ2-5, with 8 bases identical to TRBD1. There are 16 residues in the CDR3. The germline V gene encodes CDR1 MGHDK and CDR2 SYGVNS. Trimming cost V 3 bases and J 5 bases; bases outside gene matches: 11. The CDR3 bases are TGTGCCAGCAGTGATCCTCGGCAGGGGGCTTTGGAGACCCAGTACTTC. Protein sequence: CASSDPRQGALETQYF.

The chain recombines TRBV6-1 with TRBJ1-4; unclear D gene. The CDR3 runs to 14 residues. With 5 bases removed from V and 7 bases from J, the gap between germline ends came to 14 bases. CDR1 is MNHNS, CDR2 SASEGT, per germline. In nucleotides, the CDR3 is TGTGCCAGCAGTAACCACGGGCTTCTTGAAAAACTGTTTTTT. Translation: CASSNHGLLEKLFF.

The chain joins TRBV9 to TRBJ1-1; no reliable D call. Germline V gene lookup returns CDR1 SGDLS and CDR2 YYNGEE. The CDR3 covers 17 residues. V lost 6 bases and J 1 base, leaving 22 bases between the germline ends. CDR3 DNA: TGTGCCAGCACCCGGGAAGGGAGGAGCTGGGCGAACACTGAAGCTTTCTTT. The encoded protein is CASTREGRSWANTEAFF.